The rows below give T cell receptor beta chains drawn from one sample of a study of spatial heterogeneity in lung cancer. TCRdb ran MiXCR on the 5' RACE reads and lists one entry per CDR3 protein. There are almost 75,000 distinct CDR3 sequences in the sample; approximately 12% occur only once, and 7.2% lies in the top ten. Sequenced here: PBMCs, sampled at surgery. Receptor source: a male donor with early-stage non-small cell lung cancer. Both conserved end residues are part of each CDR3. A D gene is named only where the DNA matches it firmly. The size of a clone is reported for some rows only, either as once, few or many, or as a class for expanded clones.

j_call,clone_size,v_call,d_call,cdr3_nt,cdr3_aa
TRBJ2-7,many,TRBV25-1,.,TGTGCCAGCACCTCGGCGAGTCCGTCCTACGAGCAGTACTTC,CASTSASPSYEQYF
TRBJ1-1,few,TRBV5-6,.,TGTGCCAGCAGCTTGGTGGGGGCTTTGATGACGGACACTGAAGCTTTCTTT,CASSLVGALMTDTEAFF
TRBJ1-1,once,TRBV7-9,.,TGTGCCAGCGGTCGGGAGCTGAACACTGAAGCTTTCTTT,CASGRELNTEAFF
TRBJ2-6,few,TRBV7-8,TRBD2,TGTGCCAGCAAGATGGGAGGGGATCCAGGGGCCAACGTCCTGACTTTC,CASKMGGDPGANVLTF
TRBJ2-1,.,TRBV11-2,TRBD2,TGTGCCAGCAGCTGGGGGACTAGCGGGAGCTCGAATTACAATGAGCAGTTCTTC,CASSWGTSGSSNYNEQFF
TRBJ2-5,many,TRBV29-1,.,TGCAGCGTCTCCGCCAGGGGTACAGAGACCCAGTACTTC,CSVSARGTETQYF
TRBJ2-1,few,TRBV29-1,.,TGCAGCGTTGAAATCCTGACGCCTTCCTACAATGAGCAGTTCTTC,CSVEILTPSYNEQFF
TRBJ2-7,few,TRBV20-1,TRBD1,TGCAGTGCTCCTCTGACAGGGGGCACCTACGAGCAGTACTTC,CSAPLTGGTYEQYF
TRBJ2-7,few,TRBV20-1,TRBD2,TGCAGTGCCGCCGGGACTAGCGGGAGAACTTACGAGCAGTACTTC,CSAAGTSGRTYEQYF
TRBJ1-2,few,TRBV7-2,.,TGTGCCAGCAGTTCTTTTAGGGCCTATGGCTACACCTTC,CASSSFRAYGYTF
TRBJ1-4,few,TRBV27,.,TGTGCCAGCACCCTAGTACGTGGAGAAAAACTGTTTTTT,CASTLVRGEKLFF
TRBJ1-1,.,TRBV7-9,.,TGTGCCAGCAGCTTAGCTTGGACGGACACTGAAGCTTTCTTT,CASSLAWTDTEAFF
TRBJ2-1,few,TRBV5-1,.,TGCGCCAGCAGGGCCGACCCAAACAATGAGCAGTTCTTC,CASRADPNNEQFF
TRBJ1-2,.,TRBV7-2,TRBD1,TGTGCCAGCAGTCGGACAGGGGGCAACTACACCTTC,CASSRTGGNYTF
TRBJ1-2,few,TRBV7-9,TRBD1,TGTGCCAGCAGCTCCACAGGGGGCTGGGGCTACACCTTC,CASSSTGGWGYTF
TRBJ2-3,.,TRBV27,.,TGTGCCAGCATCCCGGGGGGCGCAGATACGCAGTATTTT,CASIPGGADTQYF
TRBJ1-1,.,TRBV3-1,.,TGTGCCAGCAGCCTCTCGGACGGTTTGAGCACTGAAGCTTTCTTT,CASSLSDGLSTEAFF
TRBJ2-1,once,TRBV7-6,TRBD2,TGTGCCAGCAGCTTAGCGAGGGAGGGCAATGAGCAGTTCTTC,CASSLAREGNEQFF
TRBJ2-3,few,TRBV30,.,TGTGCCTGGAGTGGGGGTCCGGGAGCCCCAGATACGCAGTATTTT,CAWSGGPGAPDTQYF
TRBJ1-1,.,TRBV5-1,TRBD1,TGCGCCAGCAGCTCTAACGGACAGGGGAACACTGAAGCTTTCTTT,CASSSNGQGNTEAFF
TRBJ2-1,many,TRBV15,.,TGTGCCACCAGCCCGCGACAGAGCTCCTACAATGAGCAGTTCTTC,CATSPRQSSYNEQFF
TRBJ2-1,many,TRBV9,TRBD2,TGTGCCAGCAGCACCCTCTTCGGGACTAGCGGGAGCAATGAGCAGTTCTTC,CASSTLFGTSGSNEQFF
TRBJ2-7,many,TRBV6-2/TRBV6-3,.,TGTGCCAGCAACTCTTACGGGCTCTCCTACGAGCAGTACTTC,CASNSYGLSYEQYF
TRBJ1-5,.,TRBV6-2/TRBV6-3,.,TGTGCCAGCAGCGCTCTGGGACGGTATAGCAATCAGCCCCAGCATTTT,CASSALGRYSNQPQHF
TRBJ2-3,few,TRBV2,.,TGTGCCAGCCGTGTTGCCAGCACAGATACGCAGTATTTT,CASRVASTDTQYF
TRBJ2-5,.,TRBV27,TRBD2,TGTGCCAGCAGTCCCCCCGGGGGGGCCCCCCAGTACTTC,CASSPPGGAPQYF
TRBJ1-3,.,TRBV2,.,TGTGCCAGCAGTTATTTGGGACACCGTACGGGAAACACCATATATTTT,CASSYLGHRTGNTIYF
TRBJ2-1,few,TRBV28,TRBD2,TGTGCCAGCAGTCCAGGACTAGCTTATGAGCAGTTCTTC,CASSPGLAYEQFF
TRBJ2-3,.,TRBV12-3/TRBV12-4,.,TGTGCCAGCAGTTGGGGGGCAGATACGCAGTATTTT,CASSWGADTQYF
TRBJ1-5,few,TRBV19,TRBD1,TGTGCCAGCAGCGACAGGGGCGGCAATCAGCCCCAGCATTTT,CASSDRGGNQPQHF
TRBJ2-1,.,TRBV5-4,TRBD2,TGTGCCAGCAGCCCACGGACTAGCGGGAGCTCCTACAATGAGCAGTTCTTC,CASSPRTSGSSYNEQFF
TRBJ2-5,few,TRBV24-1,.,TGTGCCACCAGCGGGACGGATCAAGAGACCCAGTACTTC,CATSGTDQETQYF
TRBJ2-1,many,TRBV6-2/TRBV6-3,.,TGTGCCAGCTCCCGGGACTCCTACAATGAGCAGTTCTTC,CASSRDSYNEQFF
TRBJ2-2,few,TRBV19,TRBD2,TGTGCCAGTAGTCTTCTAGCGGGAGACACCGGGGAGCTGTTTTTT,CASSLLAGDTGELFF
TRBJ1-6,many,TRBV11-2,.,TGTGCCAGCAGCCTTACGGCCCAATTTCAAGGGAATTCACCCCTCCACTTT,CASSLTAQFQGNSPLHF
TRBJ1-1,.,TRBV29-1,.,TGCAGCGTTGATAGGGGACTGACTGAAGCTTTCTTT,CSVDRGLTEAFF
TRBJ1-1,.,TRBV2,.,TGTGCCAGCACGAGGAACACTGAAGCTTTCTTT,CASTRNTEAFF
TRBJ2-2,few,TRBV29-1,.,TGCAGCGTCCGGCAGAACACCGGGGAGCTGTTTTTT,CSVRQNTGELFF
TRBJ2-7,few,TRBV6-2/TRBV6-3,TRBD2,TGTGCCAGCAGTTACTCGACTAGCCACGAGCAGTACTTC,CASSYSTSHEQYF
TRBJ2-5,few,TRBV5-1,TRBD1,TGCGCCAGCAGCTACTCGCCGGGACAGGGTTCGGCAGAGACCCAGTACTTC,CASSYSPGQGSAETQYF
TRBJ2-1,many,TRBV11-2,.,TGTGCCAGCAGCTTAGTAGGACAAATCTACAATGAGCAGTTCTTC,CASSLVGQIYNEQFF
TRBJ1-6,many,TRBV11-2,.,TGTGCCAGCAGCTTAGCCTTAAATTCACCCCTCCACTTT,CASSLALNSPLHF
TRBJ1-6,.,TRBV4-1,TRBD1,TGCGCCAGCAGCCAATCCGGAGACAGGGTGGATTCACCCCTCCACTTT,CASSQSGDRVDSPLHF
TRBJ2-7,many,TRBV6-5,.,TGTGCCAGCAGTTCGCTGGGACCGCCAAGCGCCTACGAGCAGTACTTC,CASSSLGPPSAYEQYF
TRBJ1-5,.,TRBV18,TRBD1,TGTGCCAGCTCTGCTCCGGGACAGGGGGGAAAAAATCAGCCCCAGCATTTT,CASSAPGQGGKNQPQHF
TRBJ2-5,.,TRBV16,TRBD1,TGTGCCAGCAGCCAATCTTGGCAGGGGGATATCCAGTACTTC,CASSQSWQGDIQYF
TRBJ2-3,many,TRBV13,.,TGTGCCAGCAGCTTGGTGCTTAAAGATACGCAGTATTTT,CASSLVLKDTQYF